The sequence of this TCR beta chain was determined in a study of long-term antiretroviral therapy in people with HIV. Investigators performed immunoSEQ version v3.0 at survey level. Sequenced by immunoSEQ multiplex PCR; TCRdb stores in-frame clones only, minus some. The sample consists of tens of thousands of clones, over 75% of them appearing once. The CDR3 is made up of 13 amino acids. Per the germline V gene, CDR1 is MNHEY and CDR2 is SMNVEV (reference sequence). The V end was cut by 2 bases, the J end by 7 bases, with 11 bases between. The chain employs TRBV27 and TRBJ1-1; unclear D gene. Sequenced material: unsorted PBMCs, taken 0.6 years after starting antiretroviral therapy. This clonotype was obtained from a man aged 18-30 years with HIV. CDR3 coding DNA: TGTGCCAGCAGTTTAGTTCTTAGTAATGAAGCTTTCTTT. Encoded protein: CASSLVLSNEAFF.